This T cell receptor (beta chain) is from a study of blood T cell repertoires in COVID-19. Study information: The study drew acute and convalescent COVID-19 samples from the United States, Italy and Spain.

The authors' processing: By means of reference gene primer amplification, nucleated cell counts were estimated. Here immunoSEQ multiplex PCR was the method, and the copy in TCRdb shows in-frame clones only, minus some. The V and J calls and clone size come from that table; D and trimming were worked out from the DNA. The sample records 230,000 or so clones, 70% to 90% being singletons. The study recruited people aged about 18 to 89 years across roughly 23 US areas. Participants had their cohort set by participant-reported clinical history. CDR1 and CDR2 (germline): SNHLY, FYNNEI. This CDR3 is built from 12 residues. Deletions cut 6 bases from V and 4 bases from J, with 10 bases between.

Sequencing was performed on PBMCs or T cells enriched from blood (not recorded which). V is TRBV2 and J is TRBJ2-7; D remains unclear. This clonotype was sampled from a woman in her forties or fifties who had been exposed to COVID-19. The CDR3 is CASSALPYEQYF. In DNA form, the CDR3 reads TGTGCCAGCAGCGCGTTACCTTACGAGCAGTACTTC.